These 16 T cell receptor beta chains came from one sample sequenced in a study of blood T cell repertoires in COVID-19. Sequenced by immunoSEQ multiplex PCR; TCRdb stores in-frame clones only, minus some. The sample consists of around 81,000 clones, about 90% of them appearing once. The specimen was peripheral blood. These receptors originate from a woman older than 75 with acute or convalescent COVID-19.

This sequence joins TRBV6-6 and TRBJ1-6; 12 bases fit TRBD1. The CDR3 length is 14 residues. The germline V gene has CDR1 MNHNY and CDR2 SVGAGI (reference sequence). Germline trimming cut 2 bases from V and 14 bases from J; bases unmatched to any gene: 4. CDR3 coding DNA: TGTGCCAGCAGTTACCCCGGGACAGGGGGCACCCTCCACTTT. Its translation: CASSYPGTGGTLHF.

This chain joins TRBV29-1 and TRBJ1-4, with D perhaps TRBD1 (5 bases). Germline V gene data show CDR1 as SQVTM and CDR2 as ANQGSEA. The CDR3 covers 13 residues. Trimming took 3 bases from V and 3 from J, leaving 8 bases between them. CDR3 coding DNA: TGCAGCGTTGAGGGGGGAGCTAATGAAAAACTGTTTTTT. This codes for CSVEGGANEKLFF.

The sample holds a few counts of this clone. The rearrangement uses TRBV7-8 and TRBJ1-2, with D possibly being TRBD1 (6 bases). The ends were cut back, 1 base at V and 6 bases at J, with 15 bases in the middle. This CDR3 has 15 residues. Germline assignment: CDR1 SGHVS and CDR2 FQNEAQ. CDR3: CASSLGGTKKDGYTF. Written as DNA, the CDR3 is TGTGCCAGCAGCTTAGGTGGGACAAAAAAAGATGGCTACACCTTC.

This clone was recorded only once. The chain employs TRBV5-1 and TRBJ1-1; D is undetermined. Trimming removed 0 bases from V and 1 base from J, with 7 bases in between. This CDR3 has 14 amino acids. Germline values: CDR1 SGHRS, CDR2 YFSETQ. The CDR3 loop reads CASSLVGTNTEAFF. In DNA, the CDR3 is TGCGCCAGCAGCTTGGTCGGTACGAACACTGAAGCTTTCTTT.

The gene calls are TRBV5-8 and TRBJ2-2, with D possibly matching TRBD1 (6 bases). The CDR3 spans 15 residues. The germline V gene encodes CDR1 SGHTS and CDR2 YDEGEE. The V end was cut by 5 bases, the J end by 3 bases, with 14 bases between. CDR3 residues: CASSSGTSHTGELFF. As DNA, the CDR3 is TGTGCCAGCAGTTCCGGGACATCGCACACCGGGGAGCTGTTTTTT.

V gene TRBV6-5 combines with J gene TRBJ1-2; 10 bases are a match to TRBD1. There are 15 residues in the CDR3. The V and J ends lost 2 bases and 6 bases, in that order; junction bases with no gene match: 6. CDR1 MNHEY and CDR2 SVGAGI come from the germline V gene. The CDR3 region has the DNA TGTGCCAGCAGTTACCTTCCGGGACAGGGGAATGGCTACACCTTC. As protein: CASSYLPGQGNGYTF.

This clone was observed a single time. The CDR3 sequence is CASSPPGGRVNTGELFF. The DNA for the CDR3 is TGTGCCAGCAGCCCGCCGGGGGGCAGGGTGAACACCGGGGAGCTGTTTTTT. The chain combines TRBV7-3 with TRBJ2-2; D perhaps matches TRBD2 (7 bases). Germline-derived CDR1 and CDR2 are SGHTA and FQGTGA. This CDR3 comprises 17 residues. The V and J ends lost 5 bases and 1 base respectively, with 17 bases between them.

The V gene is TRBV18, the J gene TRBJ1-1, with D possibly matching TRBD1 (6 bases). Between the trimmed V and J ends, which lost 6 bases and 3 bases, there was a span of 17 bases. This CDR3 has 15 amino acids. Per the germline V gene, CDR1 is KGHSH and CDR2 is LQKENI. CDR3 sequence: CASSLKGGGYTEAFF. CDR3 DNA sequence: TGTGCCAGCTCTTTGAAGGGGGGGGGCTACACTGAAGCTTTCTTT. Looking up the rest from reference TRBV18 and TRBJ1-1 gives the full variable domain: NAGVMQNPRHLVRRRGQEARLRCSPMKGHSHVYWYRQLPEEGLKFMVYLQKENIIDESGMPKERFSAEFPKEGPSILRIQQVVRGDSAAYFCASSLKGGGYTEAFFGQGTRLTVV.

This clone was seen only a few times. The gene calls are TRBV5-4 and TRBJ2-7, with TRBD1 matching 8 bases. CDR1 SGHNT and CDR2 YYREEE come from the germline V gene (reference sequence). The ends lost 3 bases at V and 1 base at J; junction bases unmatched: 3. The CDR3 spans 14 residues. The CDR3: CASSSGQGSYEQYF. DNA for the CDR3: TGTGCCAGCAGCTCCGGACAGGGATCCTACGAGCAGTACTTC.

The genes are TRBV14 and TRBJ2-1; D perhaps matches TRBD2 (5 bases). This CDR3 is built from 13 residues. CDR1 is SGHDN and CDR2 is FVKESK in the germline V gene. With 3 bases removed from V and 5 bases from J, the gap between germline ends came to 8 bases. The CDR3 is CASSHLTNNEQFF. The DNA for the CDR3 is TGTGCCAGCAGCCATTTGACTAACAATGAGCAGTTCTTC. The whole variable domain, filled in from reference TRBV14 and TRBJ2-1, reads EAGVTQFPSHSVIEKGQTVTLRCDPISGHDNLYWYRRVMGKEIKFLLHFVKESKQDESGMPNNRFLAERTGGTYSTLKVQPAELEDSGVYFCASSHLTNNEQFFGPGTRLTVL.

This chain connects TRBV7-9 to TRBJ2-3, with 7 positions matching TRBD1. V lost 10 bases and J lost 1; bases outside the gene matches: 8. Per the germline V gene, CDR1 is SEHNR and CDR2 is FQNEAQ (reference sequence). The CDR3 spans 14 residues. The CDR3 reads CANNDREGTDTQYF. The CDR3 bases are TGTGCCAACAACGACAGGGAAGGCACAGATACGCAGTATTTT.

The V gene is TRBV14, the J gene TRBJ2-3; D is possibly TRBD2 (6 bases). V was pared by 7 bases and J by 2 bases, with 16 bases between. Germline V CDR1 and CDR2: SGHDN, FVKESK. The CDR3 sequence is 15 residues long. The CDR3 DNA reads TGTGCCAGCAAGGCGGGGACGAGCCTCACAGATACGCAGTATTTT. Amino acid sequence: CASKAGTSLTDTQYF. Based on the CDR3 plus reference TRBV14 and TRBJ2-3, the full variable domain is EAGVTQFPSHSVIEKGQTVTLRCDPISGHDNLYWYRRVMGKEIKFLLHFVKESKQDESGMPNNRFLAERTGGTYSTLKVQPAELEDSGVYFCASKAGTSLTDTQYFGPGTRLTVL.

The chain links TRBV27 to TRBJ1-5, with 8 nucleotides matching TRBD1. This CDR3 region has 16 residues. With V trimmed by 6 bases and J by 0 bases, 7 bases remained unmatched. Germline V gene lookup returns CDR1 MNHEY and CDR2 SMNVEV (reference sequence). The chain's CDR3 is CASSPSTGVSNQPQHF. Here the CDR3 DNA reads TGTGCCAGCAGCCCGTCGACAGGGGTTAGCAATCAGCCCCAGCATTTT.

V is TRBV7-9 and J is TRBJ2-3, with TRBD2 as a possible D gene (8 bases). V dropped 5 bases and J dropped 6 bases, with 24 bases sitting between them. This CDR3 contains 17 residues. Germline CDR1 and CDR2: SEHNR and FQNEAQ (reference sequence). The CDR3 here is CASSPAGGRGNTDTQYF. CDR3 DNA: TGTGCCAGCAGCCCGGCGGGGGGCAGGGGGAATACTGATACGCAGTATTTT.

Notes on this clone: The sample carries other DNA sequences with the same CDR3. The chain joins TRBV20-1 to TRBJ2-5; D call uncertain. V dropped 3 bases and J dropped 5 bases, with 7 bases sitting between them. The CDR3 is 11 residues long. Germline values: CDR1 DFQATT, CDR2 SNEGSKA (reference sequence). The CDR3 DNA reads TGCAGTGCTAGGTCCGGGGAGACCCAGTACTTC. Encoded protein: CSARSGETQYF.

The rearrangement joins TRBV2 to TRBJ1-6; 7 bases align to TRBD1. J was trimmed by 8 bases and V by 11 bases; bases with no gene match: 9. This CDR3 spans 13 amino acids. Germline V CDR1 and CDR2: SNHLY, FYNNEI. The CDR3 sequence: CAVIRDRYSPLHF. The CDR3 coding sequence is TGTGCCGTCATCCGGGACAGATATTCACCCCTCCACTTT.